Below are 22 T cell receptor beta chains sequenced from a single sample in a study of CD8 T cells in Susac syndrome. When the RNA was reverse transcribed, random hexamers were used with an input of 0.5 to 1 ug. TCRdb independently ran MiXCR on the immunoSEQ multiplex PCR reads; one entry per CDR3 protein. The sample includes roughly 200,000 distinct CDR3 sequences, around 95% of them seen just once. Sequencing was done on a sample of CD4+ T cells from PBMCs. These receptor sequences come from a human donor with multiple sclerosis.

The V gene is TRBV7-9, the J gene TRBJ1-2; no reliable D call. Trimming removed 0 bases from V and 3 bases from J, with 5 bases in between. The V gene's germline CDR1 is SEHNR and CDR2 FQNEAQ (reference sequence). There are 13 residues in the CDR3. The CDR3, as DNA: TGTGCCAGCAGCTTAGCGACACACTATGGCTACACCTTC. Translated: CASSLATHYGYTF.

The chain carries TRBV7-8 and TRBJ1-6, with 9 bases matching TRBD1. Trimming cost V 0 bases and J 5 bases; bases outside gene matches: 5. Germline CDR1 and CDR2: SGHVS and FQNEAQ. The CDR3 spans 17 residues. The CDR3 loop is CASSLASGTGNNSPLHF. DNA for the CDR3: TGTGCCAGCAGCTTAGCGTCCGGGACAGGGAATAATTCACCCCTCCACTTT.

This chain links TRBV4-3 with TRBJ2-7, with 8 bases fitting TRBD1. With 4 bases clipped from V and 2 bases from J, the junction kept 10 bases outside the gene matches. Germline CDR1 is LGHNA and CDR2 is YSLEER. This CDR3 is built from 16 residues. CDR3: CASSRSGTGYTYEQYF. The DNA of the CDR3 is TGCGCCAGCAGCCGTTCCGGGACAGGCTATACCTACGAGCAGTACTTC.

The gene calls are TRBV28 and TRBJ2-5; D is perhaps TRBD1 (6 bases). The germline V and J ends were trimmed by 5 bases and 7 bases, with 11 bases remaining between them. The CDR3 has 12 amino acids. Germline-derived CDR1 and CDR2 are MDHEN and SYDVKM. As DNA, the CDR3 is TGTGCCAGCAGTCGGACAGCCGGGACCCAGTACTTC. Amino acids: CASSRTAGTQYF. The whole variable domain, remainder taken from reference TRBV28 and TRBJ2-5, is DVKVTQSSRYLVKRTGEKVFLECVQDMDHENMFWYRQDPGLGLRLIYFSYDVKMKEKGDIPEGYSVSREKKERFSLILESASTNQTSMYLCASSRTAGTQYFGPGTRLLVL.

CDR3 DNA sequence: TGTGCCAGCAGTGATGGGGGTAAGACTGAAGCTTTCTTT. Protein product: CASSDGGKTEAFF. The chain combines TRBV25-1 with TRBJ1-1, with a weak D call TRBD1 (5 bases). Germline values: CDR1 MGHDK, CDR2 SYGVNS. The V gene lost 3 bases and the J gene lost 5 bases, with 10 bases spanning the gap. This CDR3 has 13 residues.

V and J are TRBV30 and TRBJ2-3; 9 nucleotides align to TRBD1. The CDR3 length is 14 residues. V dropped 5 bases and J dropped 1; count of bases not matched to a gene: 4. CDR1 is GTSNPN and CDR2 is SVGIG in the germline V gene (reference sequence). The CDR3 is CAWVGDRGTDTQYF. In DNA, the CDR3 is TGTGCCTGGGTAGGGGACAGGGGCACAGATACGCAGTATTTT.

The J gene is TRBJ1-2, the V gene TRBV9, with a weak D call TRBD1 (5 bases). Looked up from germline, CDR1 is SGDLS and CDR2 is YYNGEE. The CDR3 contains 16 residues. Trimming pared 2 bases from V and 9 bases from J, leaving 23 bases between. The CDR3 reads CASSVSPGAGSVRYTF. As DNA, the CDR3 is TGTGCCAGCAGCGTCTCTCCCGGGGCAGGAAGTGTTCGCTACACCTTC.

The rearrangement links TRBV20-1 to TRBJ2-5; D call uncertain. The CDR3 is made up of 10 amino acids. Germline V gene lookup returns CDR1 DFQATT and CDR2 SNEGSKA (reference sequence). The V end was cut by 1 base, the J end by 5 bases, with 2 bases between. CDR3 in DNA: TGCAGTGCTAGAGGGGAGACCCAGTACTTC. Translated: CSARGETQYF.

This rearrangement joins TRBV7-2 to TRBJ2-1, with D possibly called TRBD1 or TRBD2 (5 bases each). The germline V and J ends were trimmed by 0 bases and 10 bases, with 13 bases remaining between them. This CDR3 contains 14 residues. Germline V CDR1 and CDR2: SGHTA, FQGNSA. This CDR3 is CASSLAGTPREQFF. In DNA form, the CDR3 reads TGTGCCAGCAGCTTAGCCGGGACCCCTAGGGAGCAGTTCTTC.

The chain joins TRBV30 to TRBJ1-5, with D hard to call. CDR1 and CDR2 from the germline V gene are GTSNPN and SVGIG (reference sequence). This CDR3 has 16 amino acids. V dropped 2 bases and J dropped 6 bases, with 20 bases sitting between them. The CDR3 region is CAWSRGGRIPGQPQHF. DNA of the CDR3: TGTGCCTGGAGTCGTGGAGGGCGGATCCCGGGTCAGCCCCAGCATTTT.

The chain uses TRBV12-3 or TRBV12-4 and TRBJ1-2; 9 nucleotides line up with TRBD1. The CDR3 is 15 amino acids. Losses at the gene ends were 5 bases for V and 4 bases for J; bases not matched to a gene: 8. CDR3 nucleotide sequence: TGTGCCAGCAGTCTCCGGGGACAGGGATTCTATGGCTACACCTTC. This translates into CASSLRGQGFYGYTF.

The chain has TRBV9 and TRBJ2-1; no reliable D call. From germline, CDR1 is SGDLS and CDR2 YYNGEE. V shed 0 bases and J shed 8 bases, with 9 bases lying between them. The CDR3 spans 13 residues. DNA for the CDR3: TGTGCCAGCAGCGTAGTTGGGTTCGATGAGCAGTTCTTC. Protein product: CASSVVGFDEQFF.

This clonotype was detected a few times. The chain has TRBV28 and TRBJ2-1; 10 nucleotides match TRBD2. J lost 2 bases, V lost 5 bases, and 3 bases had no gene match. This CDR3 has 15 residues. The germline gives CDR1 MDHEN, CDR2 SYDVKM. CDR3 coding DNA: TGTGCCAGCAGTCTGAGCGGGGGGGCCTACAATGAGCAGTTCTTC. This encodes CASSLSGGAYNEQFF. The whole variable domain, filled in from reference TRBV28 and TRBJ2-1, reads DVKVTQSSRYLVKRTGEKVFLECVQDMDHENMFWYRQDPGLGLRLIYFSYDVKMKEKGDIPEGYSVSREKKERFSLILESASTNQTSMYLCASSLSGGAYNEQFFGPGTRLTVL.

A single count supports this clonotype. The gene calls are TRBV7-9 and TRBJ1-1; D is ambiguous. V was pared by 5 bases and J by 0 bases, with 10 bases between. The length of the CDR3 is 14 residues. Germline loops: CDR1 SEHNR, CDR2 FQNEAQ (reference sequence). CDR3 loop: CASSREQLNTEAFF. Here the CDR3 DNA reads TGTGCCAGCAGCCGCGAACAGCTGAACACTGAAGCTTTCTTT.

V and J are TRBV6-5 and TRBJ2-3, with D perhaps TRBD1 (5 bases). Germline lookup yields CDR1 MNHEY and CDR2 SVGAGI. The V and J ends lost 1 base and 3 bases respectively, with 14 bases between them. The CDR3 consists of 16 residues. CDR3 protein: CASSYWQGRGTDTQYF. The CDR3 DNA follows: TGTGCCAGCAGTTACTGGCAGGGAAGGGGAACAGATACGCAGTATTTT.

This chain joins TRBV7-9 and TRBJ2-4; 8 nucleotides match TRBD2. V shed 5 bases, J shed 2 bases, and the junction held 14 bases outside the gene matches. The CDR3 is 18 amino acids. Germline V gene lookup returns CDR1 SEHNR and CDR2 FQNEAQ (reference sequence). CDR3 amino acids: CASSPARGDTAPKNIQYF. CDR3 nucleotides: TGTGCCAGCAGCCCCGCGCGGGGGGACACCGCTCCCAAAAACATTCAGTACTTC.

The chain recombines TRBV20-1 with TRBJ2-2, with D possibly called TRBD1 or TRBD2 (5 bases each). This CDR3 spans 16 amino acids. CDR1 DFQATT and CDR2 SNEGSKA come from the germline V gene (reference sequence). Trimming removed 6 bases at V and 0 bases at J, with 17 bases between. CDR3 loop: CSAPSSGTANTGELFF. The CDR3 DNA is TGCAGTGCCCCATCTTCCGGGACGGCGAACACCGGGGAGCTGTTTTTT.

This clonotype was detected only a few times. This rearrangement joins TRBV7-9 to TRBJ1-2; 10 bases fit TRBD1. The CDR3 is 17 residues long. Germline-derived CDR1 and CDR2 are SEHNR and FQNEAQ (reference sequence). J lost 3 bases, V lost 3 bases, and 10 bases had no gene match. The CDR3 DNA reads as TGTGCCAGCAGCTTGTCTAGGACAGGGGGAACTCACTATGGCTACACCTTC. Translation: CASSLSRTGGTHYGYTF. The whole variable domain, filled in from reference TRBV7-9 and TRBJ1-2, reads DTGVSQNPRHKITKRGQNVTFRCDPISEHNRLYWYRQTLGQGPEFLTYFQNEAQLEKSRLLSDRFSAERPKGSFSTLEIQRTEQGDSAMYLCASSLSRTGGTHYGYTFGSGTRLTVV.

This chain uses TRBV7-8 with TRBJ2-7; 9 bases align to TRBD1. V lost 4 bases to trimming and J lost 4 bases; unmatched junction nucleotides: 11. CDR1 SGHVS and CDR2 FQNEAQ come from the germline V gene. The CDR3 covers 16 residues. DNA of the CDR3: TGTGCCAGCAGCTGGGAAACGGGACAGGGATCTTACGAGCAGTACTTC. Translation gives CASSWETGQGSYEQYF.

This clonotype was recorded a few times. The chain carries TRBV7-9 and TRBJ1-2; D is uncertain. Trimming removed 0 bases from V and 7 bases from J, with 6 bases in between. This CDR3 has 12 residues. Per the germline V gene, CDR1 is SEHNR and CDR2 is FQNEAQ (reference sequence). The CDR3 sequence: CASSLAGRGYTF. The CDR3 DNA follows: TGTGCCAGCAGCTTAGCGGGTCGTGGCTACACCTTC.

The chain carries TRBV2 and TRBJ1-3, with D unclear. The V gene's germline CDR1 is SNHLY and CDR2 FYNNEI. The V end was cut by 1 base, the J end by 0 bases, with 7 bases between. This CDR3 is 15 amino acids long. CDR3: CASSEGWSSGNTIYF. The CDR3 region has the DNA TGTGCCAGCAGTGAAGGGTGGAGCTCTGGAAACACCATATATTTT.

The rearrangement joins TRBV20-1 to TRBJ1-2; weak D call: TRBD1 (6 bases). This CDR3 contains 14 residues. Trimming cost V 3 bases and J 2 bases, with 13 bases left between them. Germline-derived CDR1 and CDR2 are DFQATT and SNEGSKA (reference sequence). CDR3 DNA sequence: TGCAGTGCTAGTGGGGGCATCTCAAACTATGGCTACACCTTC. Its protein product is CSASGGISNYGYTF.